Described below is a single TCR beta chain sequence and its context. Other DNA sequences from this sample encode an identical CDR3 as well. This PCR relied on a set of 60 Vbeta primers and 13 Jbeta primers. The assay was immunoSEQ multiplex PCR, and TCRdb's table has in-frame clones only and misses some. The sample yields 160,000 or so clones, roughly 82% seen once. The germline gives CDR1 LNHDA, CDR2 SQIVND (reference sequence). The CDR3 spans 14 residues. V shed 4 bases and J 4 bases; nucleotides not matched to a gene: 3. This specimen belongs to a study of cytomegalovirus exposure and HLA in healthy donors. In the study overall: Around 83% of a few hundred genotyped donors fell in the Caucasian-associated ancestry cluster.

The chain has TRBV19 and TRBJ1-5, with TRBD1 matching 8 bases. The TCR sequence derives from a man over 45 in good health and CMV-seropositive. Sequenced input: PBMCs. The CDR3 spells CASSSTGGNQPQHF. DNA of the CDR3: TGTGCCAGTAGTAGTACAGGGGGGAATCAGCCCCAGCATTTT. Using reference TRBV19 and TRBJ1-5 for the parts outside the CDR3, the full variable domain is DGGITQSPKYLFRKEGQNVTLSCEQNLNHDAMYWYRQDPGQGLRLIYYSQIVNDFQKGDIAEGYSVSREKKESFPLTVTSAQKNPTAFYLCASSSTGGNQPQHFGDGTRLSIL.